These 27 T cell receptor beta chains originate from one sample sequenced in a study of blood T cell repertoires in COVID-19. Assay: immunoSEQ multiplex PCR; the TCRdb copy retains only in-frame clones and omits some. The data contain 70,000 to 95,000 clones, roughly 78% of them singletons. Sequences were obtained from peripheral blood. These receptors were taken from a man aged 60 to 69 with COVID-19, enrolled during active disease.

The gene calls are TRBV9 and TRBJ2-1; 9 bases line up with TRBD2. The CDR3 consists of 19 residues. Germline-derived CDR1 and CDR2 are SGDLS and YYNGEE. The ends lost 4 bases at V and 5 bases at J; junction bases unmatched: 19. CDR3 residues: CASSLRTSVNLITHNEQFF. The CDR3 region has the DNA TGTGCCAGCAGCCTTCGGACTAGCGTCAATTTGATCACACACAATGAGCAGTTCTTC.

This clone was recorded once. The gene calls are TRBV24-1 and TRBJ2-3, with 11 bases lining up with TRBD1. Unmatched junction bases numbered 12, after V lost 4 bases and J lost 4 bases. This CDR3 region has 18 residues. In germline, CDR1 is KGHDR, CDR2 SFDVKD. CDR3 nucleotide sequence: TGTGCCACCAGTGACGGAAAGCGGACAGGGGGCTGGTCAGATACGCAGTATTTT. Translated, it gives CATSDGKRTGGWSDTQYF.

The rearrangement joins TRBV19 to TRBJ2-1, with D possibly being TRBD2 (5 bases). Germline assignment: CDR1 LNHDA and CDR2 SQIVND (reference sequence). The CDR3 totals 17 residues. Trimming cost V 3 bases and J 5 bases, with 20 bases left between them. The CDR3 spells CASSIPARTGKNNEQFF. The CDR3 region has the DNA TGTGCCAGTAGTATCCCGGCCCGTACGGGGAAAAACAATGAGCAGTTCTTC.

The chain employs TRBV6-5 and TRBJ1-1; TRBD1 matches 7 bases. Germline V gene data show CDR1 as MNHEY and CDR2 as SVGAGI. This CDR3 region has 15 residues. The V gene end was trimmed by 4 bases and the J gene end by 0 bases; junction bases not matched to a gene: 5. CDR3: CASSSLRGVNTEAFF. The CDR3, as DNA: TGTGCCAGCAGTTCCCTCAGGGGGGTGAACACTGAAGCTTTCTTT.

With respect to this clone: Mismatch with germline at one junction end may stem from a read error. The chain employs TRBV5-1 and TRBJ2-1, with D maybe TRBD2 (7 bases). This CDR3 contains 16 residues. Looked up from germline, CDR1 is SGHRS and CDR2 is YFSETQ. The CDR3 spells CASSPLGGGSNNEQFF. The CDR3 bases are TGCGCCAGCAGCCCCTTGGGGGGGGGCTCCAACAATGAGCAGTTCTTC.

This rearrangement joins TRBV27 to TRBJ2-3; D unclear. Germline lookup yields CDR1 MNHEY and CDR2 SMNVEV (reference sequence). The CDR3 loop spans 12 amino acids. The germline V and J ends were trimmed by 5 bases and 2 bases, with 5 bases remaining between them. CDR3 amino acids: CASSPNTDTQYF. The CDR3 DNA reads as TGTGCCAGCAGTCCCAACACAGATACGCAGTATTTT.

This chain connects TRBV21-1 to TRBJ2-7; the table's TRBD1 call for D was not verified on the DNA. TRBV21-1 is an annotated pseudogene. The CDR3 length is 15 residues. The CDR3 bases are TGTGCCAGCAGCACAGGGACAGGTGGCAACTACGAGCAGTACTTC. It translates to CASSTGTGGNYEQYF.

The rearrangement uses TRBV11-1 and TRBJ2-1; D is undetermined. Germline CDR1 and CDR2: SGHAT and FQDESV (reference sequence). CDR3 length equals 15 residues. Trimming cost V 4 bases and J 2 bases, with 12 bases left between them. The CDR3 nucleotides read TGTGCCAGCAGCTCTGAGCAGGTTACCTACAATGAGCAGTTCTTC. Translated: CASSSEQVTYNEQFF.

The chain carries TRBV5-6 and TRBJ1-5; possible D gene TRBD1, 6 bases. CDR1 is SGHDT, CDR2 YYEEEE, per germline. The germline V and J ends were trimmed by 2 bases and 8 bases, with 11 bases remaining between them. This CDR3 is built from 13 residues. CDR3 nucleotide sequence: TGTGCCAGCAGCTTATACAGGGAGAAGCCCCAGCATTTT. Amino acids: CASSLYREKPQHF.

In DNA, the CDR3 is TGTGCCAGCAGCCAAGGCGCGAGGCCGTCCGGCTACACCTTC. Translation: CASSQGARPSGYTF. The chain couples TRBV14 to TRBJ1-2; D remains unclear. Germline V gene data show CDR1 as SGHDN and CDR2 as FVKESK. This CDR3 contains 14 residues. The V end lost 1 base, the J end lost 8 bases, and 14 bases lay between the germline ends.

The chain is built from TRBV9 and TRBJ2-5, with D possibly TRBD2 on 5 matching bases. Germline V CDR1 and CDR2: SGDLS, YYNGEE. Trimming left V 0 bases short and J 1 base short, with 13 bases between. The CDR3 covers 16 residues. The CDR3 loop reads CASSVGGREAQETQYF. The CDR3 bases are TGTGCCAGCAGCGTAGGGGGTCGGGAAGCCCAAGAGACCCAGTACTTC.

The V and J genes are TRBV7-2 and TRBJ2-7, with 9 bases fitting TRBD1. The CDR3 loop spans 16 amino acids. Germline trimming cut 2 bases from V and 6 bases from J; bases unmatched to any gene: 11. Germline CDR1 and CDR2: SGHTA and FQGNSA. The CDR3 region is CASSLNSGTGIGEQYF. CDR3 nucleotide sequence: TGTGCCAGCAGCTTAAACTCCGGGACAGGGATCGGCGAGCAGTACTTC.

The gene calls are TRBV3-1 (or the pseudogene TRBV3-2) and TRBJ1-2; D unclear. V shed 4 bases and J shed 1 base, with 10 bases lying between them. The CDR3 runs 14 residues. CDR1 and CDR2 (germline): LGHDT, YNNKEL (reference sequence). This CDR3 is CASSPAALNYGYTF. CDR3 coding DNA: TGTGCCAGCAGCCCGGCAGCGCTTAACTATGGCTACACCTTC.

CDR3 sequence reads: CASSLQGRETQYF. CDR3 bases: TGTGCCAGCAGTTTACAGGGTAGGGAGACCCAGTACTTC. This chain uses TRBV27 with TRBJ2-5; D perhaps matches TRBD1 (5 bases). Per the germline V gene, CDR1 is MNHEY and CDR2 is SMNVEV (reference sequence). The CDR3 is 13 residues long. V was pared by 2 bases and J by 5 bases, with 9 bases between.

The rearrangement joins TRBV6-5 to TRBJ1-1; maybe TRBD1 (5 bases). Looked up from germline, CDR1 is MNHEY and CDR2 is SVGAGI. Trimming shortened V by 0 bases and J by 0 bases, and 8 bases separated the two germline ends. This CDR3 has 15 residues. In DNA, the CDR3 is TGTGCCAGCAGTTACTCCTGGGGCCTGAACACTGAAGCTTTCTTT. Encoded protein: CASSYSWGLNTEAFF.

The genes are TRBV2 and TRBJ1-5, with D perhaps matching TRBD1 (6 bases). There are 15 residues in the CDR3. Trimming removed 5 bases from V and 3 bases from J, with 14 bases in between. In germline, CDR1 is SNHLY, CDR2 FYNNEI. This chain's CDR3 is CASSTDQGNNQPQHF. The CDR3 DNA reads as TGTGCCAGCAGTACAGATCAGGGGAACAATCAGCCCCAGCATTTT.

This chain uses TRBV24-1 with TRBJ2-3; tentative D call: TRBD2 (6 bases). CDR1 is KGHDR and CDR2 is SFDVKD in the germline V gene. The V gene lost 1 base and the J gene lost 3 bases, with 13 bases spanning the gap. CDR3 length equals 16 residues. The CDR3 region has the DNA TGTGCCACCAGTGATTTCGGGGGAAAGGGAACAGATACGCAGTATTTT. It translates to CATSDFGGKGTDTQYF.

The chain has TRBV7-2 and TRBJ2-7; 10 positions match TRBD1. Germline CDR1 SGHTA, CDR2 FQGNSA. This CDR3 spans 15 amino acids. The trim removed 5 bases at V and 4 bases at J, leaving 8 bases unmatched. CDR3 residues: CASSQGQGIQYEQYF. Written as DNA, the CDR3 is TGTGCCAGCAGCCAGGGACAGGGGATTCAATACGAGCAGTACTTC.

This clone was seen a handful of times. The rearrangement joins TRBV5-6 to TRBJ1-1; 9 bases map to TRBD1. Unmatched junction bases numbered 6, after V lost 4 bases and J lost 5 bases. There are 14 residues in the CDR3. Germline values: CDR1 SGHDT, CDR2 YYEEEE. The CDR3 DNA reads TGTGCCAGCAGCGCTACAGGGGGCCGGACTGAAGCTTTCTTT. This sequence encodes CASSATGGRTEAFF.

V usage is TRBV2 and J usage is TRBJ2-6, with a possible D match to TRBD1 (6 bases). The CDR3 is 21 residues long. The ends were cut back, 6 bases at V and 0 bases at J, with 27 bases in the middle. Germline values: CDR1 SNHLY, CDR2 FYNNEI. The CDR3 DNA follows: TGTGCCAGCAGGCCGGGACACGGGAAAGCTGGCTCCTTCTCTGGGGCCAACGTCCTGACTTTC. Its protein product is CASRPGHGKAGSFSGANVLTF.

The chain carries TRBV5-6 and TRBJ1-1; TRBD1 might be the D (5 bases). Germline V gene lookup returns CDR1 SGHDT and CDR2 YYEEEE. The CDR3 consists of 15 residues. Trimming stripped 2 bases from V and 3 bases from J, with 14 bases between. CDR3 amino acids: CASSLPGLKDTEAFF. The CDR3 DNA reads TGTGCCAGCAGCTTACCGGGACTTAAGGACACTGAAGCTTTCTTT.

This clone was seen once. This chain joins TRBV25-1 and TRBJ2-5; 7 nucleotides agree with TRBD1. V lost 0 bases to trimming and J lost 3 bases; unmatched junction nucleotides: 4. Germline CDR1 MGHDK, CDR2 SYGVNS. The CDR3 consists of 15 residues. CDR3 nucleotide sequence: TGTGCCAGCAGTGAATATAAGGGGGCAGAAGAGACCCAGTACTTC. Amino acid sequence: CASSEYKGAEETQYF.

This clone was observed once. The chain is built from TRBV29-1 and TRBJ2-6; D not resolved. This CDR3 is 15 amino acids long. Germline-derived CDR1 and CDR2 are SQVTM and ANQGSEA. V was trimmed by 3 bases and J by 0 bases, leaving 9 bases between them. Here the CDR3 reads CSVEAVLSGANVLTF. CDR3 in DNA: TGCAGCGTTGAGGCAGTCCTCTCTGGGGCCAACGTCCTGACTTTC.

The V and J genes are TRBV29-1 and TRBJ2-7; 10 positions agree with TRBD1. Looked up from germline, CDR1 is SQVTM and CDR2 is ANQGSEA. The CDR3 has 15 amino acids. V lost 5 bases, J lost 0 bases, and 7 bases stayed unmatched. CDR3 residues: CSVPGQGPSSYEQYF. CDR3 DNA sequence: TGCAGCGTTCCGGGACAGGGGCCCAGCTCCTACGAGCAGTACTTC.

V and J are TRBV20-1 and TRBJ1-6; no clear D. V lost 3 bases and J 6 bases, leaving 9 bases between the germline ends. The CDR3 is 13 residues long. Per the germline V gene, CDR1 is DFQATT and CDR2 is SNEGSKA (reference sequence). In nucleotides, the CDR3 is TGCAGTGCTAGTCGGGGAGTTAATTCACCCCTCCACTTT. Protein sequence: CSASRGVNSPLHF.

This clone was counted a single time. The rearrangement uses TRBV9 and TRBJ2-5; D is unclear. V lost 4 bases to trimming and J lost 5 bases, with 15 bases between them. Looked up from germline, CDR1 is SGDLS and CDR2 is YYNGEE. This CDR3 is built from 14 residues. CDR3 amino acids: CASSPLEYPETQYF. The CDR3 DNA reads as TGTGCCAGCAGCCCATTGGAGTACCCGGAGACCCAGTACTTC. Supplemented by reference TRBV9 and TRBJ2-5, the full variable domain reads DSGVTQTPKHLITATGQRVTLRCSPRSGDLSVYWYQQSLDQGLQFLIQYYNGEERAKGNILERFSAQQFPDLHSELNLSSLELGDSALYFCASSPLEYPETQYFGPGTRLLVL.

CDR3 DNA: TGTGCCAGCAGCTTCGAGGGTGGTGGATACACCGGGGAGCTGTTTTTT. It encodes CASSFEGGGYTGELFF. The chain couples TRBV11-2 to TRBJ2-2; weak D call: TRBD2 (5 bases). The CDR3 length is 16 residues. Germline V lookup: CDR1 SGHAT, CDR2 FQNNGV. The germline V and J ends were trimmed by 3 bases and 3 bases, with 14 bases remaining between them.